The T cell receptor beta chain under discussion was sequenced for a study of patients and donors after allogeneic stem cell transplantation. One entry per CDR3 protein results from TCRdb running MiXCR on the RT-PCR reads. The sample has 190,000 or so distinct CDR3 sequences; 38% are singletons. Germline V gene lookup returns CDR1 MNHNY and CDR2 SVGAGI (reference sequence). The ends were cut back, 6 bases at V and 5 bases at J, with 11 bases in the middle. This CDR3 is built from 13 residues. This rearrangement joins TRBV6-6 to TRBJ1-3, with D possibly being TRBD1 (5 bases). The specimen was blood, either unsorted or a sorted T cell fraction (not recorded which). This TCR derives from a human donor who was either an allogeneic HSCT recipient or a stem cell or donor lymphocyte infusion donor (not recorded which). It is not recorded whose cells these are; they may come from a transplant donor. The CDR3 nucleotides read TGTGCCAGCAGGGTTTCGGACAGAAACACCATATATTTT. Protein product: CASRVSDRNTIYF.